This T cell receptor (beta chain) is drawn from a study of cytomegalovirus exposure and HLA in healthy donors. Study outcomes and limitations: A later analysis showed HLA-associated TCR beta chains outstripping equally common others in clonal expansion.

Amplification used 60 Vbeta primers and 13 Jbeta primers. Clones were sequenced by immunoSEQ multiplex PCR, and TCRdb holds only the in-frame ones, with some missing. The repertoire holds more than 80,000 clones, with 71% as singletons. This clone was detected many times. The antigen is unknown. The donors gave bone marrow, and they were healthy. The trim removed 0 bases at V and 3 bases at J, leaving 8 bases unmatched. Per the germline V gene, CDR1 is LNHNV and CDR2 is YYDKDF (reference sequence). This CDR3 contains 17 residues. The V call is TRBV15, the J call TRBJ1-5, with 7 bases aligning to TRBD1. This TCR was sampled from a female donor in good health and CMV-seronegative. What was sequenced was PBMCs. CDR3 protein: CATSRDRLDRINQPQHF. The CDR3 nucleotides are TGTGCCACCAGCAGAGACAGGTTGGACAGGATCAATCAGCCCCAGCATTTT.